The 22 T cell receptor beta chains listed next were all sequenced from one sample in a study of blood T cell repertoires in COVID-19. The data were produced by immunoSEQ multiplex PCR, yet TCRdb's version contains in-frame clones alone and is incomplete. Among 110,000 to 150,000 clones listed, under 80% were seen once. Sequencing was done on a sample of peripheral blood. These receptors were obtained from a man in his fifties or sixties with acute or convalescent COVID-19.

The chain employs TRBV5-5 and TRBJ2-7, with D possibly being TRBD1 (5 bases). The CDR3 has 14 amino acids. Trimming pared 3 bases from V and 2 bases from J, leaving 12 bases between. CDR1 and CDR2 from the germline V gene are SGHKS and YYEKEE (reference sequence). In DNA, the CDR3 is TGTGCCAGCAGCTCCCGAGACAGTCCCTACGAGCAGTACTTC. It translates to CASSSRDSPYEQYF.

The chain recombines TRBV5-1 with TRBJ2-2, with D tentatively TRBD2 (5 bases). Germline V gene sequence: CDR1 SGHRS, CDR2 YFSETQ. The CDR3 spans 15 residues. The ends were cut back, 0 bases at V and 3 bases at J, with 9 bases in the middle. The CDR3 DNA is TGCGCCAGCAGCTTGGAGGCGGGCGACACCGGGGAGCTGTTTTTT. Amino acid sequence: CASSLEAGDTGELFF.

This chain links TRBV7-2 with TRBJ2-4; D might be TRBD1 (6 bases). The CDR3 extends over 15 amino acids. CDR1 and CDR2 (germline): SGHTA, FQGNSA. V lost 0 bases and J 8 bases, leaving 14 bases between the germline ends. CDR3 amino acids: CASSLARTVQHIQYF. CDR3 DNA: TGTGCCAGCAGCTTAGCCCGGACAGTACAGCACATTCAGTACTTC.

This clone was detected a few times. The chain has TRBV2 and TRBJ2-5; perhaps TRBD2 as D (5 bases). Between the trimmed V and J ends, which lost 3 bases and 5 bases, there was a span of 10 bases. The CDR3 has 13 residues. Germline CDR1 is SNHLY and CDR2 is FYNNEI. CDR3 nucleotides: TGTGCCAGCAGTGAGTTGGAGGAGGAGACCCAGTACTTC. It codes for CASSELEEETQYF. Complete variable domain (other parts from reference TRBV2 and TRBJ2-5): EPEVTQTPSHQVTQMGQEVILRCVPISNHLYFYWYRQILGQKVEFLVSFYNNEISEKSEIFDDQFSVERPDGSNFTLKIRSTKLEDSAMYFCASSELEEETQYFGPGTRLLVL.

In this sample, this clone turned up once. The gene calls are TRBV3-1 (or the pseudogene TRBV3-2) and TRBJ1-2; a weak D match, TRBD1 (6 bases). The CDR3 has 14 amino acids. Between the trimmed V and J ends, which lost 4 bases and 8 bases, there was a span of 17 bases. Germline loops: CDR1 LGHDT, CDR2 YNNKEL (reference sequence). CDR3 amino acids: CASSPSVQGRGYTF. CDR3 bases: TGTGCCAGCAGCCCCTCTGTACAGGGACGCGGCTACACCTTC.

The rearrangement links TRBV28 to TRBJ1-4, with 7 positions matching TRBD1. Germline V gene sequence: CDR1 MDHEN, CDR2 SYDVKM. The CDR3 contains 14 residues. V shed 3 bases and J 4 bases; nucleotides not matched to a gene: 2. The CDR3 protein is CASSLDRRNEKLFF. The CDR3 DNA is TGTGCCAGCAGTTTGGACAGGCGTAATGAAAAACTGTTTTTT.

The chain recombines TRBV28 with TRBJ1-3, with 9 bases fitting TRBD1. Germline CDR1 and CDR2: MDHEN and SYDVKM. The CDR3 consists of 11 residues. The J segment lost 8 bases and the V segment lost 11 bases, leaving 4 bases of the junction unmatched. The CDR3 coding sequence is TGTGCCGGTGGACAGGGGTACACCATATATTTT. Encoded protein: CAGGQGYTIYF. Drawing the rest from reference TRBV28 and TRBJ1-3, the complete variable domain is DVKVTQSSRYLVKRTGEKVFLECVQDMDHENMFWYRQDPGLGLRLIYFSYDVKMKEKGDIPEGYSVSREKKERFSLILESASTNQTSMYLCAGGQGYTIYFGEGSWLTVV.

This rearrangement joins TRBV21-1 to TRBJ1-5; TRBD1 is the table's D call, not checked against the DNA. TRBV21-1 is recorded as a pseudogene. CDR3 length: 19 amino acids. As DNA, the CDR3 is TGTGCCAGCAGCAAAGACGGGGGTCGGCACAGGGGAATTAATCAGCCCCAGCATTTT. It encodes CASSKDGGRHRGINQPQHF.

Only one count was recorded for this clone. The chain carries TRBV3-1 (or the pseudogene TRBV3-2) and TRBJ1-2; no firm D call. Trimming took off 0 bases at V and 2 bases at J, with 10 bases between the two ends. This CDR3 has 15 amino acids. The germline V gene encodes CDR1 LGHDT and CDR2 YNNKEL (reference sequence). CDR3 nucleotide sequence: TGTGCCAGCAGCCAAGAAGGGAGATCCAACTATGGCTACACCTTC. Translating it yields CASSQEGRSNYGYTF.

The V call is TRBV6-5, the J call TRBJ1-1; D remains unclear. The V end was cut by 10 bases, the J end by 4 bases, with 13 bases between. This CDR3 is built from 12 residues. Germline V CDR1 and CDR2: MNHEY, SVGAGI. CDR3 protein: CATSILGTEAFF. CDR3 sequence (DNA): TGTGCCACCTCAATCCTAGGCACTGAAGCTTTCTTT.

The chain links TRBV30 to TRBJ2-5; no clear D. The CDR3 extends over 13 amino acids. The V end was cut by 0 bases, the J end by 2 bases, with 7 bases between. Germline values: CDR1 GTSNPN, CDR2 SVGIG (reference sequence). CDR3 nucleotides: TGTGCCTGGAGTGTGAGTGCTCAAGAGACCCAGTACTTC. Encoded protein: CAWSVSAQETQYF.

V and J are TRBV5-4 and TRBJ2-3, with D perhaps TRBD2 (6 bases). With 1 base removed from V and 0 bases from J, the gap between germline ends came to 12 bases. CDR3 length: 16 residues. Germline V gene lookup returns CDR1 SGHNT and CDR2 YYREEE (reference sequence). The CDR3 DNA is TGTGCCAGCAGCTTGCGTCTAGCGAAGAGCACAGATACGCAGTATTTT. Its translation is CASSLRLAKSTDTQYF.

The chain links TRBV24-1 to TRBJ2-3; 10 nucleotides match TRBD2. This CDR3 has 18 amino acids. J was trimmed by 0 bases and V by 0 bases; bases with no gene match: 5. Germline CDR1 KGHDR, CDR2 SFDVKD. This CDR3 reads CATSDLTLAGESTDTQYF. Written as DNA, the CDR3 is TGTGCCACCAGTGATTTGACGCTAGCGGGAGAGAGCACAGATACGCAGTATTTT.

This clone was detected only a few times. The chain is built from TRBV5-5 and TRBJ2-1; TRBD1 is a possible D gene (5 bases). The CDR3 length is 15 residues. Per the germline V gene, CDR1 is SGHKS and CDR2 is YYEKEE (reference sequence). Between the trimmed V and J ends, which lost 2 bases and 2 bases, there was a span of 11 bases. In DNA, the CDR3 is TGTGCCAGCAGCTTCAGGGTTTCGCCCTACAATGAGCAGTTCTTC. It specifies CASSFRVSPYNEQFF. Using reference TRBV5-5 and TRBJ2-1 for the parts outside the CDR3, the full variable domain is DAGVTQSPTHLIKTRGQQVTLRCSPISGHKSVSWYQQVLGQGPQFIFQYYEKEERGRGNFPDRFSARQFPNYSSELNVNALLLGDSALYLCASSFRVSPYNEQFFGPGTRLTVL.

The chain links TRBV12-3 or TRBV12-4 to TRBJ1-2; 7 positions agree with TRBD1. The ends lost 4 bases at V and 2 bases at J; junction bases unmatched: 1. CDR3 size: 13 residues. The CDR3 DNA sequence: TGTGCCAGCAGTTCGACAGGGAACTATGGCTACACCTTC. It encodes CASSSTGNYGYTF.

The V call is TRBV24-1, the J call TRBJ2-5; 8 bases match TRBD2. Looked up from germline, CDR1 is KGHDR and CDR2 is SFDVKD. Trimming at V came to 5 bases and at J to 4 bases, leaving 8 bases not matched to a gene. The length of the CDR3 is 15 residues. CDR3 sequence: CATSASSGSGETQYF. In DNA, the CDR3 is TGTGCCACCAGTGCTTCCAGCGGGAGCGGAGAGACCCAGTACTTC.

The chain carries TRBV9 and TRBJ1-1, with D unresolved. CDR3 length equals 14 residues. Between the trimmed V and J ends, which lost 3 bases and 5 bases, there was a span of 14 bases. From germline, CDR1 is SGDLS and CDR2 YYNGEE. Here the CDR3 reads CASSGPRERTEAFF. CDR3 DNA sequence: TGTGCCAGCAGCGGGCCCCGCGAGAGGACTGAAGCTTTCTTT.

The rearrangement uses TRBV6-5 and TRBJ1-1, with a weak D call TRBD1 (6 bases). CDR3 size: 13 residues. CDR1 is MNHEY, CDR2 SVGAGI, per germline. V lost 8 bases to trimming and J lost 6 bases, with 16 bases between them. The chain's CDR3 is CASGRSGGPEAFF. In nucleotides, the CDR3 is TGTGCCAGCGGGCGCTCCGGGGGGCCTGAAGCTTTCTTT.

The chain couples TRBV30 to TRBJ1-5, with 7 positions matching TRBD1. The CDR3 runs 18 residues. V shed 2 bases, J shed 0 bases, and the junction held 13 bases outside the gene matches. The V gene's germline CDR1 is GTSNPN and CDR2 SVGIG (reference sequence). CDR3 sequence (DNA): TGTGCCTGGAGTCGACCGGGACAGAGTCTTTATAGCAATCAGCCCCAGCATTTT. Its translation is CAWSRPGQSLYSNQPQHF.

The chain combines TRBV29-1 with TRBJ2-3; a possible D gene is TRBD2 (5 bases). The CDR3 is 11 residues long. The V end lost 7 bases, the J end lost 6 bases, and 11 bases lay between the germline ends. Per germline, CDR1 SQVTM and CDR2 ANQGSEA. CDR3 region: CSGLLGDTQYF. In nucleotides, the CDR3 is TGCAGCGGCCTACTAGGCGATACGCAGTATTTT.

The table lists this clone with a count of one. The chain is built from TRBV5-4 and TRBJ2-3; the match to TRBD2 covers 8 bases. Per the germline V gene, CDR1 is SGHNT and CDR2 is YYREEE (reference sequence). After removal of 1 base from V and 2 bases from J, the junction contained 6 bases not matched to a gene. The CDR3 is 16 amino acids. CDR3 protein: CASSLFLAGSTDTQYF. The CDR3 nucleotides are TGTGCCAGCAGCTTGTTCCTAGCGGGTTCCACAGATACGCAGTATTTT.

This clone has only one observation. V and J are TRBV19 and TRBJ1-5, with D unresolved. The CDR3 consists of 16 residues. CDR1 and CDR2 (germline): LNHDA, SQIVND (reference sequence). Trimming left V 5 bases short and J 2 bases short, with 16 bases between. The CDR3 loop reads CASSLNGGRGNQPQHF. CDR3 DNA sequence: TGTGCCAGTAGTCTTAACGGAGGGAGGGGCAATCAGCCCCAGCATTTT. Full variable domain (outside the CDR3, taken from reference TRBV19 and TRBJ1-5): DGGITQSPKYLFRKEGQNVTLSCEQNLNHDAMYWYRQDPGQGLRLIYYSQIVNDFQKGDIAEGYSVSREKKESFPLTVTSAQKNPTAFYLCASSLNGGRGNQPQHFGDGTRLSIL.